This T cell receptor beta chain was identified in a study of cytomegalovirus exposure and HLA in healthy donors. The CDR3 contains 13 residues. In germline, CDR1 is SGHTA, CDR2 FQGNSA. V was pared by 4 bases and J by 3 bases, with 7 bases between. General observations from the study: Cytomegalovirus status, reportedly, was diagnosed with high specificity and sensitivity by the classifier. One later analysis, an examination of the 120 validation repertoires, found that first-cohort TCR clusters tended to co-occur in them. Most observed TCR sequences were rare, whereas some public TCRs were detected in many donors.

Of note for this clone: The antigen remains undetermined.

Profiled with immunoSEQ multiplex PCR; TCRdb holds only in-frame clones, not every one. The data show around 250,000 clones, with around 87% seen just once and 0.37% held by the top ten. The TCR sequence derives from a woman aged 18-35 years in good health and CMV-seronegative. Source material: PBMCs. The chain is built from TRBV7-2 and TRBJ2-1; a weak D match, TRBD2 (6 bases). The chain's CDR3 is CASSSGLYNEQFF. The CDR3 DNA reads TGTGCCAGCAGCTCGGGACTCTACAATGAGCAGTTCTTC.